The 10 T cell receptor beta chains below all came from one sample that was sequenced in a study of long-term antiretroviral therapy in people with HIV (dated by TCRdb to between 2021 and 2024). The immunoSEQ hsTCRB v3.0 assay was used at survey level resolution for TRB variable region sequencing. TCRdb took this table from immuneACCESS and kept in-frame rearrangements with V and J called. Such tables lack part of the clones; where checked against another copy, unresolved V genes explain under half of the gap, and the rest is unexplained. The sample yields roughly 30,000 clones; around 83% were counted once. The ten largest make up roughly 5% of the sample. The sequencing here drew on unsorted PBMCs, taken 0.8 years after starting antiretroviral therapy. These receptors all stem from a woman aged 25 to 39 with HIV.

This clone was recorded once. The J gene is TRBJ1-1, the V gene TRBV5-6; D gene uncertain. V lost 0 bases to trimming and J lost 3 bases, with 9 bases between them. There are 14 residues in the CDR3. Germline-derived CDR1 and CDR2 are SGHDT and YYEEEE. The CDR3 DNA sequence: TGTGCCAGCAGCTTGGCCCTGGGCGACACTGAAGCTTTCTTT. This gives the protein CASSLALGDTEAFF.

This chain uses TRBV29-1 with TRBJ1-2; D remains ambiguous. The V gene's germline CDR1 is SQVTM and CDR2 ANQGSEA. This CDR3 spans 14 amino acids. V was trimmed by 0 bases and J by 4 bases, leaving 12 bases between them. The CDR3 DNA follows: TGCAGCGTTGAAGAGGCTTCAGCCTTCTATGGCTACACCTTC. Translation gives CSVEEASAFYGYTF.

The chain is built from TRBV5-8 and TRBJ1-2; 8 bases match TRBD1. Germline lookup yields CDR1 SGHTS and CDR2 YDEGEE. This CDR3 region has 16 residues. Germline trimming cut 0 bases from V and 1 base from J; bases unmatched to any gene: 5. As DNA, the CDR3 is TGTGCCAGCAGCTTGGGACAGGGGCAGGGTAACTATGGCTACACCTTC. Residues: CASSLGQGQGNYGYTF. Complete variable domain (other parts from reference TRBV5-8 and TRBJ1-2): EAGVTQSPTHLIKTRGQQATLRCSPISGHTSVYWYQQALGLGLQFLLWYDEGEERNRGNFPPRFSGRQFPNYSSELNVNALELEDSALYLCASSLGQGQGNYGYTFGSGTRLTVV.

The J gene is TRBJ1-4, the V gene TRBV10-2; D not resolved. V gave up 7 bases and J gave up 0 bases, with 9 bases separating them. The CDR3 sequence is 14 residues long. The germline V gene has CDR1 WSHSY and CDR2 SAAADI. CDR3: CASTPAATNEKLFF. CDR3 sequence (DNA): TGCGCCAGCACTCCAGCTGCAACTAATGAAAAACTGTTTTTT.

J is TRBJ2-7 and V is TRBV7-9; no definite D call. V lost 2 bases and J lost 4, with 6 bases in between. This CDR3 is built from 12 residues. In germline, CDR1 is SEHNR, CDR2 FQNEAQ (reference sequence). In DNA, the CDR3 is TGTGCCAGCAGCTTATCAGGTTACGAGCAGTACGTC. It yields the protein CASSLSGYEQYV.

The gene calls are TRBV19 and TRBJ1-6; D is unclear. The V end lost 7 bases, the J end lost 9 bases, and 19 bases lay between the germline ends. This CDR3 spans 15 amino acids. Germline loops: CDR1 LNHDA, CDR2 SQIVND (reference sequence). CDR3 DNA sequence: TGTGCCAGTACCGGTCCGGGTCAGGCCCTTTCACCCCTCCACTTT. It translates to CASTGPGQALSPLHF.

In this sample, this clone turned up once. The V gene is TRBV13, the J gene TRBJ1-1; 8 bases map to TRBD1. CDR1 and CDR2 from the germline V gene are PRHDT and FYEKMQ (reference sequence). The CDR3 runs to 13 residues. J gave up 4 bases and V 5 bases, and 3 bases lay outside the gene matches. The CDR3 sequence is CASSDTGGTEAFF. DNA of the CDR3: TGTGCCAGCAGCGATACAGGGGGCACTGAAGCTTTCTTT.

This clone has more than one count but fewer than ten. The rearrangement joins TRBV14 to TRBJ1-4; no reliable D call. The germline V and J ends were trimmed by 0 bases and 7 bases, with 12 bases remaining between them. This CDR3 has 15 residues. Per germline, CDR1 SGHDN and CDR2 FVKESK. The CDR3 sequence is CASSQDSRRTEKLFF. CDR3 coding DNA: TGTGCCAGCAGCCAAGATTCGAGACGGACTGAAAAACTGTTTTTT.

The chain recombines TRBV29-1 with TRBJ1-2; possible D gene TRBD1, 6 bases. V was clipped by 6 bases and J by 6 bases, with 20 bases between them. Per germline, CDR1 SQVTM and CDR2 ANQGSEA. This CDR3 spans 14 amino acids. The CDR3 reads CSVMRGGLVDGYTF. The CDR3 coding sequence is TGCAGCGTCATGAGGGGGGGGCTGGTGGATGGCTACACCTTC.

This clone was detected a few times. The V and J genes are TRBV4-1 and TRBJ1-6, with D unresolved. Germline lookup yields CDR1 MGHRA and CDR2 YSYEKL. This CDR3 contains 14 residues. Trimming stripped 1 base from V and 7 bases from J, with 8 bases between. The CDR3 loop is CASSQGVPNSPLHF. The CDR3 DNA sequence: TGCGCCAGCAGCCAAGGAGTGCCCAATTCACCCCTCCACTTT.